This T cell receptor (beta chain) was recovered during a study of cytomegalovirus exposure and HLA in healthy donors. Study results and caveats: Researchers reported that three CMV-associated chains were confirmed in vitro as CMV antigen-specific. Reportedly, cytomegalovirus status was diagnosed with high sensitivity and specificity. The listing of roughly 160 TCR beta chains classed them as cytomegalovirus-associated.

Libraries were prepared by immunoSEQ multiplex PCR; TCRdb keeps only in-frame clonotypes and omits some of them. The sample records roughly 250,000 clones, approximately 84% being singletons. This CDR3 is built from 15 residues. Per germline, CDR1 MNHEY and CDR2 SMNVEV (reference sequence). J gave up 4 bases and V 4 bases, and 6 bases lay outside the gene matches. Concerning this clone: Antigen specificity is unknown.

The material sequenced was PBMCs. The TCR comes from a woman under 40 in good health and CMV-seropositive. The V and J genes are TRBV27 and TRBJ2-2, with 7 bases that match TRBD2. The CDR3: CASSSREWGTGELFF. In DNA form, the CDR3 reads TGTGCCAGCAGTTCGCGGGAGTGGGGCACCGGGGAGCTGTTTTTT.